This TCR beta chain came from a study of cytomegalovirus exposure and HLA in healthy donors. Study in general: Ancestry clustering placed around 81% of approximately 370 genotyped donors in the Caucasian-associated cluster. The study's findings and limits: Indistinguishable V segments such as TRBV6-2 and TRBV6-3 were excluded.

It was with 60 Vbeta and 13 Jbeta primers that the PCR ran. Only in-frame clones appear in the TCRdb table, and some are missing; sequencing was by immunoSEQ multiplex PCR. The data hold about 130,000 clones, with 75% to 85% observed a single time. For this clone: Its antigen remains unidentified. The junction shows a germline mismatch at one end, possibly a read error.

While unrecorded immune exposures were likely, the donors were nominally healthy when sampled. The CDR3 covers 14 residues. Germline V CDR1 and CDR2: SGHTA, FQGTGA. The sequencing input was PBMCs. The source of this sequence is a man aged 30 to 39 in good health and CMV-seropositive. V is TRBV7-3 and J is TRBJ2-3; the D gene is possibly TRBD2 (5 bases). DNA of the CDR3: TGTGCCAGCAGCTTTATTGCGGTCCGGGATATGCAGTATTTT. Amino acids: CASSFIAVRDMQYF.